This T cell receptor beta chain comes out of a study of blood T cell repertoires in COVID-19. As for the study in general: Material from acute and convalescent COVID-19 was sourced from the United States, Italy and Spain.

This clone was seen only a few times. Additional DNA sequences in this sample encode the identical CDR3. V gave up 5 bases and J gave up 4 bases, with 17 bases separating them. Germline-derived CDR1 and CDR2 are MNHEY and SMNVEV (reference sequence). CDR3 length: 15 residues. Clones were sequenced by immunoSEQ multiplex PCR, and TCRdb holds only the in-frame ones, with some missing. The repertoire has some 360,000 clones, about nine tenths of them found once; the top ten carry just under 4%. Sequencing was performed on peripheral blood. This receptor was identified in a woman aged 60-75 years with COVID-19, enrolled during active disease. The J gene is TRBJ2-5, the V gene TRBV27, with D maybe TRBD2 (6 bases). The CDR3 bases are TGTGCCAGCAGTCCCCGGGACTCTCTAGGAGAGACCCAGTACTTC. It encodes CASSPRDSLGETQYF.